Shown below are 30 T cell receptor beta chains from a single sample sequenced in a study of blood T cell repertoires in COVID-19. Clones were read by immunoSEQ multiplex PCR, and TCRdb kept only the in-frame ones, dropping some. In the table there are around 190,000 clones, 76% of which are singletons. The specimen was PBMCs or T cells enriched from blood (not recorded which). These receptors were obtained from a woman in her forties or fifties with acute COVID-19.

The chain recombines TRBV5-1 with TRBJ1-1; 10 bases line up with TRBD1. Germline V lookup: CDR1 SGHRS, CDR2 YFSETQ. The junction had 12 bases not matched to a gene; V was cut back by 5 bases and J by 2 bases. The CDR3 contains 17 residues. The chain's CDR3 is CASRKPDRGQINTEAFF. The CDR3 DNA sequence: TGCGCCAGCAGAAAGCCCGACAGGGGGCAAATAAACACTGAAGCTTTCTTT.

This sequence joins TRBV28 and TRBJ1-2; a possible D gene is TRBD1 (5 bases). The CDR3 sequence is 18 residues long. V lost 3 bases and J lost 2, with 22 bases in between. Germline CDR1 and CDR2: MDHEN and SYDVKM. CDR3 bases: TGTGCCAGCAGTTTTTGGGGCCTCAGGACACCCTCGAACTATGGCTACACCTTC. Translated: CASSFWGLRTPSNYGYTF.

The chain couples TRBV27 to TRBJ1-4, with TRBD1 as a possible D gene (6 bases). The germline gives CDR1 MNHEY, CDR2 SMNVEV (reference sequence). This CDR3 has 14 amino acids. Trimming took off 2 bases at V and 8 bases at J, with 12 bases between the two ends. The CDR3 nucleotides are TGTGCCAGCAGTTTAAGCAGGGGTCAGGAAAAACTGTTTTTT. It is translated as CASSLSRGQEKLFF.

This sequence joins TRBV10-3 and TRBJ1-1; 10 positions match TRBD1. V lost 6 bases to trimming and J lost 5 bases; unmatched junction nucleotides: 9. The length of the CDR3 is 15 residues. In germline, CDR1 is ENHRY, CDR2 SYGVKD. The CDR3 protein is CAISQGQGFVTEAFF. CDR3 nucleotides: TGTGCCATCAGCCAGGGACAGGGGTTTGTGACTGAAGCTTTCTTT.

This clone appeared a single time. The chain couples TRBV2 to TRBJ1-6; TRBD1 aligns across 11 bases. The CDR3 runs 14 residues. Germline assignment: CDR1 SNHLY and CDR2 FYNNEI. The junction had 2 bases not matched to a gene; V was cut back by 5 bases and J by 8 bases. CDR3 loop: CASSRDRGDSPLHF. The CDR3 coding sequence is TGTGCCAGCAGTAGGGACAGGGGGGATTCACCCCTCCACTTT.

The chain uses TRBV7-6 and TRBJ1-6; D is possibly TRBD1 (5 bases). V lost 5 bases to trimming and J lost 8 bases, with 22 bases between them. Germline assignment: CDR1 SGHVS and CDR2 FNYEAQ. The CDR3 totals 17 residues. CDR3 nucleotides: TGTGCCAGCAGCCCCTCCCGCAGACAGAGCCTAGATTCACCCCTCCACTTT. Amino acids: CASSPSRRQSLDSPLHF.

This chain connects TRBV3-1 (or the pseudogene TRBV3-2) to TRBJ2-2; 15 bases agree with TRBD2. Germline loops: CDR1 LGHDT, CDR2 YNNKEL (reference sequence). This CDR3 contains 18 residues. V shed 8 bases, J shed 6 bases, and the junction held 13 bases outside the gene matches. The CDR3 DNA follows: TGTGCCAGCGCGGGACTAGCGGGGGGTGAAGGGATCGCCGGGGAGCTGTTTTTT. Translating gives CASAGLAGGEGIAGELFF.

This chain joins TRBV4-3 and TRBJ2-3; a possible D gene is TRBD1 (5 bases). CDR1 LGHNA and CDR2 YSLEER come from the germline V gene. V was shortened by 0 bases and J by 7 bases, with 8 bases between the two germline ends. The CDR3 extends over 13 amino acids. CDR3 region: CASSQDRAYTQYF. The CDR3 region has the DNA TGCGCCAGCAGCCAAGACAGGGCCTATACGCAGTATTTT.

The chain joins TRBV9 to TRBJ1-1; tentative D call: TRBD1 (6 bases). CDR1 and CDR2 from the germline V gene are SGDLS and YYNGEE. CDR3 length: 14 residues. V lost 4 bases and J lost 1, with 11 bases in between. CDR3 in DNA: TGTGCCAGCAGCTTCGGACAGAAGAACACTGAAGCTTTCTTT. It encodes CASSFGQKNTEAFF.

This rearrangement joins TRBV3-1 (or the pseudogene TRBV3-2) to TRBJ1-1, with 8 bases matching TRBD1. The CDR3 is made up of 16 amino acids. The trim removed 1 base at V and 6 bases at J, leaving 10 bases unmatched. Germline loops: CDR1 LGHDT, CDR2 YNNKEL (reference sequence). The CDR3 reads CASSQVDFGQGSEAFF. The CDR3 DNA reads TGTGCCAGCAGCCAAGTCGACTTCGGACAGGGCTCTGAAGCTTTCTTT.

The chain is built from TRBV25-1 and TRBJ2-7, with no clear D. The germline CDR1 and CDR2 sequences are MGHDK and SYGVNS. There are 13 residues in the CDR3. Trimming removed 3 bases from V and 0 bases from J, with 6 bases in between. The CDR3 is CASSDPNSYEQYV. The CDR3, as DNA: TGTGCCAGCAGTGATCCCAACTCCTACGAGCAGTACGTC.

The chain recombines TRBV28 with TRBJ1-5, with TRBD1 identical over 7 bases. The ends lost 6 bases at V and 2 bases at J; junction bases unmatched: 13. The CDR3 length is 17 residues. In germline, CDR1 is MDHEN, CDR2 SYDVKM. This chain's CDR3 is CASREGARKAGNQPQHF. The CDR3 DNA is TGTGCCAGCAGGGAGGGGGCGAGAAAGGCGGGCAATCAGCCCCAGCATTTT.

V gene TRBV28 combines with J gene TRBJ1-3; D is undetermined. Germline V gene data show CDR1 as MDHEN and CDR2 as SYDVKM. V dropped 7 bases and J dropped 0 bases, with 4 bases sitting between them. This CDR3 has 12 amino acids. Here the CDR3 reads CASINSGNTIYF. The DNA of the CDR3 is TGTGCCAGCATAAACTCTGGAAACACCATATATTTT.

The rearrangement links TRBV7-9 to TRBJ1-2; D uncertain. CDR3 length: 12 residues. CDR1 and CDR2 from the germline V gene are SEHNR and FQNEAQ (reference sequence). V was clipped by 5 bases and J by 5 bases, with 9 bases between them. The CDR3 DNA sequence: TGTGCCAGCAGCCCTACAGTTTATGGCTACACCTTC. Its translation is CASSPTVYGYTF.

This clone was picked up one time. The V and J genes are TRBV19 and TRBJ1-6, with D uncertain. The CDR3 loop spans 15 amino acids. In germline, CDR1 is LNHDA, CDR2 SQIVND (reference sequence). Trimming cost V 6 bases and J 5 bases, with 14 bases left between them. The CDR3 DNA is TGTGCCAGTAGAAAACGGACGGGGAATAATTCACCCCTCCACTTT. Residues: CASRKRTGNNSPLHF.

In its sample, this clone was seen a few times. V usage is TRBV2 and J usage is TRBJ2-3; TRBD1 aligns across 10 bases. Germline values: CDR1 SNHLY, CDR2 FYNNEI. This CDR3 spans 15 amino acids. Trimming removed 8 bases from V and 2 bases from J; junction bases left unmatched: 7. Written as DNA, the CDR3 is TGTGCCAGCCTAGACAGGGGGCGGTCCACAGATACGCAGTATTTT. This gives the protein CASLDRGRSTDTQYF.

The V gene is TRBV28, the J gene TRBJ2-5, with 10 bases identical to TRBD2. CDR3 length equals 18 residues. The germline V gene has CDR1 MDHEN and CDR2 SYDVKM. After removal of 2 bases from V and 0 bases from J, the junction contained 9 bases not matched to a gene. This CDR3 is CASSLAGLATSDQETQYF. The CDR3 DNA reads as TGTGCCAGCAGTTTAGCGGGACTAGCGACCTCCGACCAAGAGACCCAGTACTTC.

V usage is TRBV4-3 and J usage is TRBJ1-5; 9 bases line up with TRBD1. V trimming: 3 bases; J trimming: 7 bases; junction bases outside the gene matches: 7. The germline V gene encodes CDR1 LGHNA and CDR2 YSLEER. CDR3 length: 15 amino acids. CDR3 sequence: CASSHRTGEDQPQHF. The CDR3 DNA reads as TGCGCCAGCAGCCACCGGACAGGGGAGGACCAGCCCCAGCATTTT.

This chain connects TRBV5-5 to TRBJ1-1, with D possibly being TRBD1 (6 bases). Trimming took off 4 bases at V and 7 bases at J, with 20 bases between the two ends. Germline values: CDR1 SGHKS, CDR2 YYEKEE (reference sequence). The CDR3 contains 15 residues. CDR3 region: CASSLLTGPTGEAFF. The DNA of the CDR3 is TGTGCCAGCAGCCTATTGACAGGCCCAACAGGTGAAGCTTTCTTT.

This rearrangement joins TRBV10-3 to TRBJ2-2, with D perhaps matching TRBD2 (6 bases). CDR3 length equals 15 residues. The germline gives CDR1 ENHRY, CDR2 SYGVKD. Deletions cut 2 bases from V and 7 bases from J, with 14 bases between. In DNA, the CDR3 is TGTGCCATCAGTGAGATTTTGGGGGGAATCGGGGAGCTGTTTTTT. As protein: CAISEILGGIGELFF.

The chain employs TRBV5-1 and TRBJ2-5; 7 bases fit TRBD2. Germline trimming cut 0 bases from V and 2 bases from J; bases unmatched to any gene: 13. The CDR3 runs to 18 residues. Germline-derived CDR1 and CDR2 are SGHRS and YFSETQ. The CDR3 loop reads CASSLGLALSVKQETQYF. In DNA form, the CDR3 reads TGCGCCAGCAGCTTGGGACTAGCCCTTTCCGTAAAGCAAGAGACCCAGTACTTC.

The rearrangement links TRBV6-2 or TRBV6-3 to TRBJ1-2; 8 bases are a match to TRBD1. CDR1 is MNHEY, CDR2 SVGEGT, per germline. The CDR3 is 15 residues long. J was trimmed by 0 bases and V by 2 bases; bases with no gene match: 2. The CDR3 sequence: CASSYGTGANYGYTF. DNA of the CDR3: TGTGCCAGCAGTTACGGGACAGGAGCTAACTATGGCTACACCTTC.

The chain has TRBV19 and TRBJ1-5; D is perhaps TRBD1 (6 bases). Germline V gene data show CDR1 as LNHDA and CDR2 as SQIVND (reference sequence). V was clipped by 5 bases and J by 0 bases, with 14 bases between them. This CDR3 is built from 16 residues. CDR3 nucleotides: TGTGCCAGTAGTTTGGCGACAGGTAATAGCAATCAGCCCCAGCATTTT. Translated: CASSLATGNSNQPQHF.

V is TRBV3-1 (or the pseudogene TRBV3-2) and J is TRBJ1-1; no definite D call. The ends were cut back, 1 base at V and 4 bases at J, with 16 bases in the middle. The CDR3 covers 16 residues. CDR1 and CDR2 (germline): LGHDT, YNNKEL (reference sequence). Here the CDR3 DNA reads TGTGCCAGCAGCCAAGGAAGCTCGGCAGCGGGCACTGAAGCTTTCTTT. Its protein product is CASSQGSSAAGTEAFF.

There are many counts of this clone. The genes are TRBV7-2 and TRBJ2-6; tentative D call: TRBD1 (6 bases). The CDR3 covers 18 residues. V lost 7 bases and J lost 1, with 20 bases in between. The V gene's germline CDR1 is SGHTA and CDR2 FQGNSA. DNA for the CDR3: TGTGCCAGCACCCCATACAGGGTCTCTCAGTCTGGGGCCAACGTCCTGACTTTC. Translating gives CASTPYRVSQSGANVLTF.

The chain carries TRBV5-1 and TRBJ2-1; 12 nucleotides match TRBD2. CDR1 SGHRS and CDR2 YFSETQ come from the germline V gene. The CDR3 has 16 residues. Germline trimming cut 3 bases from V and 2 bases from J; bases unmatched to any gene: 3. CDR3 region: CASSSRLAGAYNEQFF. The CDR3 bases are TGCGCCAGCAGCTCTAGACTAGCGGGGGCCTACAATGAGCAGTTCTTC.

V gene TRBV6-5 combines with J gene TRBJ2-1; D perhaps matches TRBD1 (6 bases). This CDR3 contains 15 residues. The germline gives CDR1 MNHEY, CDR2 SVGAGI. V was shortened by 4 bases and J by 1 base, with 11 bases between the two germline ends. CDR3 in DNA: TGTGCCAGCAGTTCCAGGACAGCATCCTACAATGAGCAGTTCTTC. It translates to CASSSRTASYNEQFF.

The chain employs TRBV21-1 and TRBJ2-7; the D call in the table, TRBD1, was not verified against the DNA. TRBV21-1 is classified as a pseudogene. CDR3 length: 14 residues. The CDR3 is CASSTMDRAYEQYV. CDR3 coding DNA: TGTGCCAGCAGCACGATGGACAGAGCCTACGAGCAGTACGTC.

DNA for the CDR3: TGTGCCAGCTCTCTGGTACAGGGGAACTATGGCTACACCTTC. Its protein is CASSLVQGNYGYTF. This sequence joins TRBV18 and TRBJ1-2; 7 bases fit TRBD1. V lost 6 bases to trimming and J lost 2 bases; unmatched junction nucleotides: 6. The germline CDR1 and CDR2 sequences are KGHSH and LQKENI. The CDR3 length is 14 residues.

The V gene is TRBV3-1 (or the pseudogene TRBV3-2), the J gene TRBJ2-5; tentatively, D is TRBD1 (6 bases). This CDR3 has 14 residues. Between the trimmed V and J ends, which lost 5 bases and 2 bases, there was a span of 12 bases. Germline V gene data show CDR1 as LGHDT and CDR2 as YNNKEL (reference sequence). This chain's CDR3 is CASSSRTAQETQYF. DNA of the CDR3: TGTGCCAGCAGCTCGCGGACAGCACAAGAGACCCAGTACTTC.